This T cell receptor (beta chain) came from a study of blood T cells in healthy people across ages. CDR1 LNHNV and CDR2 YYDKDF come from the germline V gene (reference sequence). The V gene lost 0 bases and the J gene lost 8 bases, with 11 bases spanning the gap. The CDR3 loop spans 15 amino acids. General study results and limits: Older age went with lower TCR beta diversity per million T cells, in a roughly linear way.

The authors ran a second PCR of about 6 to 11 cycles using a sample-barcoded 5' primer and a J-beta primer mix. A template-switch adaptor containing 12 random nucleotides labeled each cDNA molecule. TCRdb redid the calling of the 5' RACE reads with MiXCR, one entry per CDR3 protein. Of more than 800,000 distinct CDR3 sequences listed, about 30% are singletons. This clonotype was seen ten or more times. No antigen is known for it. The sequence was collected from an elderly woman in good health. This sequence joins TRBV15 and TRBJ1-6; D possibly corresponds to TRBD1 (6 bases). Material: blood. This CDR3 is CATSRDRAGDSPLHF. DNA for the CDR3: TGTGCCACCAGCAGAGATAGGGCAGGGGATTCACCCCTCCACTTT.